The 27 T cell receptor beta chains below were found in one sample sequenced in a study of blood T cell repertoires in COVID-19. The method was immunoSEQ multiplex PCR; TCRdb's version includes in-frame clones alone and lacks a portion of them. The top ten hold 8% to 9.5% of the sample, which has 160,000 or so clones, roughly 87% seen once. Specimen: peripheral blood. The receptors stem from a woman aged 70-85 years with acute or convalescent COVID-19.

The CDR3 region has the DNA TGTGCCAGCAGTTTACAGGGGATGACTTATCAAGAAAAACTGTTTTTT. The encoded protein is CASSLQGMTYQEKLFF. The chain joins TRBV27 to TRBJ1-4, with D tentatively TRBD1 (6 bases). V lost 2 bases, J lost 8 bases, and 18 bases lay in between. The CDR3 is 16 amino acids. CDR1 and CDR2 from the germline V gene are MNHEY and SMNVEV (reference sequence).

The chain has TRBV27 and TRBJ2-1; 15 nucleotides align to TRBD2. Per germline, CDR1 MNHEY and CDR2 SMNVEV (reference sequence). J lost 7 bases, V lost 4 bases, and 8 bases had no gene match. CDR3 size: 17 residues. The CDR3 reads CASSSRWGTSGRNEQFF. In DNA, the CDR3 is TGTGCCAGCAGTTCCCGATGGGGGACTAGCGGGAGGAATGAGCAGTTCTTC.

CDR3 sequence (DNA): TGTGCCAGCAGCCGATCTACAGGTTCGGAGACCCAGTACTTC. Residues: CASSRSTGSETQYF. This chain joins TRBV16 and TRBJ2-5, with D maybe TRBD1 (5 bases). The CDR3 runs 14 residues. Germline values: CDR1 KGHSY, CDR2 FQNENV. Deletions cut 4 bases from V and 5 bases from J, with 14 bases between.

The gene calls are TRBV11-2 and TRBJ1-2; 9 bases match TRBD1. The CDR3 is 14 amino acids. Germline V CDR1 and CDR2: SGHAT, FQNNGV. The J segment lost 6 bases and the V segment lost 5 bases, leaving 7 bases of the junction unmatched. The CDR3 loop reads CASSQGQGSNGYTF. The CDR3 coding sequence is TGTGCCAGCAGCCAAGGACAGGGGTCGAATGGCTACACCTTC.

The chain combines TRBV9 with TRBJ1-5; 7 bases map to TRBD1. The CDR3 totals 14 residues. The V gene end was trimmed by 0 bases and the J gene end by 7 bases; junction bases not matched to a gene: 4. Germline CDR1 SGDLS, CDR2 YYNGEE. The CDR3 region has the DNA TGTGCCAGCAGCGTAGGACAGGGTGAGCAGCCCCAGCATTTT. Translating gives CASSVGQGEQPQHF.

The chain has TRBV7-6 and TRBJ2-1; 8 bases agree with TRBD1. The CDR3 sequence is 16 residues long. With 0 bases clipped from V and 0 bases from J, the junction kept 1 base outside the gene matches. Germline V gives CDR1 SGHVS, CDR2 FNYEAQ. CDR3 residues: CASSLAGQVSYNEQFF. CDR3 nucleotide sequence: TGTGCCAGCAGCTTAGCGGGACAGGTCTCCTACAATGAGCAGTTCTTC. Based on the CDR3 plus reference TRBV7-6 and TRBJ2-1, the full variable domain is GAGVSQSPRYKVTKRGQDVALRCDPISGHVSLYWYRQALGQGPEFLTYFNYEAQQDKSGLPNDRFSAERPEGSISTLTIQRTEQRDSAMYRCASSLAGQVSYNEQFFGPGTRLTVL.

This chain joins TRBV6-5 and TRBJ1-2, with 9 nucleotides matching TRBD1. Germline V CDR1 and CDR2: MNHEY, SVGAGI. With 6 bases clipped from V and 6 bases from J, the junction kept 5 bases outside the gene matches. CDR3 length: 13 amino acids. The CDR3, as DNA: TGTGCCAGCAGCCTGGACAGGGGAGATGGCTACACCTTC. It codes for CASSLDRGDGYTF.

The J gene is TRBJ2-5, the V gene TRBV25-1; TRBD2 is a possible D gene (5 bases). Germline-derived CDR1 and CDR2 are MGHDK and SYGVNS. The CDR3 runs 14 residues. V dropped 7 bases and J dropped 4 bases, with 16 bases sitting between them. CDR3 DNA: TGTGCCAGCAAGCCGGCAGGAGGAAGAGAGACCCAGTACTTC. Residues: CASKPAGGRETQYF.

The chain links TRBV11-2 to TRBJ2-7; D may be TRBD2 (6 bases). Germline values: CDR1 SGHAT, CDR2 FQNNGV. The CDR3 contains 15 residues. V gave up 4 bases and J gave up 7 bases, with 20 bases separating them. The chain's CDR3 is CASSSQWGGAGEQYF. The DNA of the CDR3 is TGTGCCAGCAGCTCCCAGTGGGGCGGGGCCGGGGAGCAGTACTTC.

Points on this clone: Other DNA sequences in the sample encode the same CDR3. The chain links TRBV18 to TRBJ1-1; D call uncertain. V shed 3 bases and J shed 1 base, with 9 bases lying between them. The CDR3 has 14 amino acids. CDR1 is KGHSH, CDR2 LQKENI, per germline. The CDR3 coding sequence is TGTGCCAGCTCACCCTCAGGCAGGAACACTGAAGCTTTCTTT. This translates into CASSPSGRNTEAFF.

The chain recombines TRBV7-9 with TRBJ2-5, with D possibly TRBD2 on 6 matching bases. Trimming pared 5 bases from V and 1 base from J, leaving 8 bases between. This CDR3 has 13 residues. Per the germline V gene, CDR1 is SEHNR and CDR2 is FQNEAQ (reference sequence). CDR3 nucleotides: TGTGCCAGCAGCCGGGGGTTCCAAGAGACCCAGTACTTC. Residues: CASSRGFQETQYF.

The chain has TRBV6-5 and TRBJ2-5, with D possibly matching TRBD1 (6 bases). Per germline, CDR1 MNHEY and CDR2 SVGAGI. The CDR3 runs 11 residues. V was pared by 6 bases and J by 4 bases, with 6 bases between. CDR3 residues: CASRQGETQYF. CDR3 sequence (DNA): TGTGCCAGCAGACAGGGAGAGACCCAGTACTTC.

J is TRBJ2-3 and V is TRBV6-5; perhaps TRBD2 as D (5 bases). Trimming removed 2 bases from V and 5 bases from J, with 11 bases in between. The CDR3 loop spans 14 amino acids. CDR1 and CDR2 from the germline V gene are MNHEY and SVGAGI. The CDR3 loop is CASSYGPGGDTQYF. Written as DNA, the CDR3 is TGTGCCAGCAGTTACGGACCTGGAGGAGATACGCAGTATTTT.

The chain uses TRBV5-1 and TRBJ2-7; D is unresolved. Germline values: CDR1 SGHRS, CDR2 YFSETQ. This CDR3 comprises 11 residues. V was pared by 7 bases and J by 6 bases, with 11 bases between. The CDR3 bases are TGCGCCAGCCACGGAGAAACCGAGCAGTACTTC. Translation gives CASHGETEQYF. The full variable domain, rest sourced from reference TRBV5-1 and TRBJ2-7, is KAGVTQTPRYLIKTRGQQVTLSCSPISGHRSVSWYQQTPGQGLQFLFEYFSETQRNKGNFPGRFSGRQFSNSRSEMNVSTLELGDSALYLCASHGETEQYFGPGTRLTVT.

The chain joins TRBV6-2 or TRBV6-3 to TRBJ1-1; D possibly corresponds to TRBD1 (6 bases). V shed 4 bases and J shed 5 bases, with 14 bases lying between them. The V gene's germline CDR1 is MNHEY and CDR2 SVGEGT. This CDR3 is built from 14 residues. CDR3 region: CASSLQGPGTEAFF. CDR3 nucleotides: TGTGCCAGCAGTTTGCAGGGGCCGGGAACTGAAGCTTTCTTT.

V usage is TRBV19 and J usage is TRBJ1-2; D perhaps matches TRBD1 (6 bases). Trimming left V 6 bases short and J 2 bases short, with 13 bases between. This CDR3 has 14 residues. Germline loops: CDR1 LNHDA, CDR2 SQIVND (reference sequence). The CDR3 reads CASSSGHPNYGYTF. DNA for the CDR3: TGTGCCAGTAGCTCGGGACACCCAAACTATGGCTACACCTTC.

For the CDR3, the DNA is TGTGCCAGCAGCCAAGCGACAGGGTTTGGCGGCACTGAAGCTTTCTTT. It is translated as CASSQATGFGGTEAFF. The chain uses TRBV3-1 (or the pseudogene TRBV3-2) and TRBJ1-1; 7 bases are a match to TRBD1. This CDR3 is 16 amino acids long. Germline trimming cut 1 base from V and 4 bases from J; bases unmatched to any gene: 9. CDR1 and CDR2 from the germline V gene are LGHDT and YNNKEL (reference sequence).

This sequence joins TRBV5-4 and TRBJ2-1; 9 positions agree with TRBD1. J lost 5 bases, V lost 2 bases, and 5 bases had no gene match. Germline lookup yields CDR1 SGHNT and CDR2 YYREEE (reference sequence). The CDR3 runs to 15 residues. The CDR3 DNA reads as TGTGCCAGCAGCTTTCGACAGGGGGTGGACAATGAGCAGTTCTTC. Amino acid sequence: CASSFRQGVDNEQFF. Based on the CDR3 plus reference TRBV5-4 and TRBJ2-1, the full variable domain is ETGVTQSPTHLIKTRGQQVTLRCSSQSGHNTVSWYQQALGQGPQFIFQYYREEENGRGNFPPRFSGLQFPNYSSELNVNALELDDSALYLCASSFRQGVDNEQFFGPGTRLTVL.

Note on this clone: The same CDR3 also results from other DNA sequences found in this sample. The rearrangement joins TRBV12-3 or TRBV12-4 to TRBJ1-1; a weak D match, TRBD1 (6 bases). CDR3 size: 13 residues. Trimming removed 1 base at V and 5 bases at J, with 8 bases between. Written as DNA, the CDR3 is TGTGCCAGCAGTTTAGGAGGGGGAACTGAAGCTTTCTTT. Its translation: CASSLGGGTEAFF.

The rearrangement uses TRBV30 and TRBJ1-1; D is unresolved. Germline CDR1 and CDR2: GTSNPN and SVGIG (reference sequence). The V end lost 2 bases, the J end lost 4 bases, and 5 bases lay between the germline ends. The CDR3 totals 11 residues. CDR3 residues: CAWSLTTEAFF. For the CDR3, the DNA is TGTGCCTGGAGTCTAACCACTGAAGCTTTCTTT.

V and J are TRBV7-2 and TRBJ2-3; 8 bases align to TRBD2. The V gene's germline CDR1 is SGHTA and CDR2 FQGNSA. J lost 2 bases, V lost 1 base, and 5 bases had no gene match. The CDR3 has 16 amino acids. This CDR3 is CASSLVSGGPTDTQYF. DNA of the CDR3: TGTGCCAGCAGCTTAGTAAGCGGGGGCCCCACAGATACGCAGTATTTT.

The gene calls are TRBV9 and TRBJ1-6; D is ambiguous. The CDR3 covers 13 residues. The germline V and J ends were trimmed by 0 bases and 7 bases, with 5 bases remaining between them. Germline V gene data show CDR1 as SGDLS and CDR2 as YYNGEE. The CDR3: CASSVGRNSPLHF. The CDR3 DNA sequence: TGTGCCAGCAGCGTAGGCCGGAATTCACCCCTCCACTTT.

The chain couples TRBV28 to TRBJ2-1; 7 nucleotides align to TRBD2. Losses at the gene ends were 5 bases for V and 6 bases for J; bases not matched to a gene: 4. This CDR3 has 13 amino acids. Looked up from germline, CDR1 is MDHEN and CDR2 is SYDVKM. The DNA for the CDR3 is TGTGCCAGCAGTACTCGGACTAGCAATGAGCAGTTCTTC. Translation: CASSTRTSNEQFF.

The CDR3 nucleotides read TGTGCCAGTAGTATTGGTGCGTACTATGGCTACACCTTC. The encoded protein is CASSIGAYYGYTF. The chain joins TRBV19 to TRBJ1-2; D gene ambiguous. The CDR3 loop spans 13 amino acids. From germline, CDR1 is LNHDA and CDR2 SQIVND (reference sequence). The germline V and J ends were trimmed by 3 bases and 3 bases, with 8 bases remaining between them.

This clone was seen a few times. The gene calls are TRBV10-2 and TRBJ1-4, with TRBD1 matching over 10 bases. Germline V gives CDR1 WSHSY, CDR2 SAAADI. The V gene end was trimmed by 8 bases and the J gene end by 6 bases; junction bases not matched to a gene: 9. The CDR3 is 15 residues long. As DNA, the CDR3 is TGCGCCAGCTCCAGTCCGGGGACAGGGGATGAAAAACTGTTTTTT. This encodes CASSSPGTGDEKLFF.

The CDR3 coding sequence is TGTGCCAGTAGACTACAAGACAGGGGGGGAGCCAAAAACATTCAGTACTTC. It codes for CASRLQDRGGAKNIQYF. The V call is TRBV19, the J call TRBJ2-4; 9 bases agree with TRBD1. This CDR3 has 17 amino acids. Germline V gene data show CDR1 as LNHDA and CDR2 as SQIVND (reference sequence). J gave up 0 bases and V 6 bases, and 9 bases lay outside the gene matches.

V usage is TRBV5-4 and J usage is TRBJ2-5; 14 positions agree with TRBD2. CDR3 length: 17 amino acids. Germline V gives CDR1 SGHNT, CDR2 YYREEE (reference sequence). V trimming: 4 bases; J trimming: 0 bases; junction bases outside the gene matches: 5. For the CDR3, the DNA is TGTGCCAGCAGCCCTGGGACTAGCGGGGGAAACCAAGAGACCCAGTACTTC. Encoded protein: CASSPGTSGGNQETQYF.